This T cell receptor beta chain was captured in a study of blood T cell repertoires in COVID-19. Sequencing used immunoSEQ multiplex PCR; TCRdb keeps in-frame clones, though not all of them. The table lists fewer than 500,000 clones, nearly 90% of them singletons. Assignment of participants to cohorts was predicated upon participant-reported clinical history. The source is a woman between 18 and 29 years old with acute COVID-19. The sequencing input was PBMCs or T cells enriched from blood (not recorded which).

In DNA form, the CDR3 reads TGTGCCAGTAGCCGAGGGGGCCAAAATCAGCCCCAGCATTTT. This encodes CASSRGGQNQPQHF. The rearrangement joins TRBV19 to TRBJ1-5; TRBD1 agrees at 7 bases. CDR3 length: 14 amino acids. The J segment lost 4 bases and the V segment lost 6 bases, leaving 6 bases of the junction unmatched. The V gene's germline CDR1 is LNHDA and CDR2 SQIVND (reference sequence).